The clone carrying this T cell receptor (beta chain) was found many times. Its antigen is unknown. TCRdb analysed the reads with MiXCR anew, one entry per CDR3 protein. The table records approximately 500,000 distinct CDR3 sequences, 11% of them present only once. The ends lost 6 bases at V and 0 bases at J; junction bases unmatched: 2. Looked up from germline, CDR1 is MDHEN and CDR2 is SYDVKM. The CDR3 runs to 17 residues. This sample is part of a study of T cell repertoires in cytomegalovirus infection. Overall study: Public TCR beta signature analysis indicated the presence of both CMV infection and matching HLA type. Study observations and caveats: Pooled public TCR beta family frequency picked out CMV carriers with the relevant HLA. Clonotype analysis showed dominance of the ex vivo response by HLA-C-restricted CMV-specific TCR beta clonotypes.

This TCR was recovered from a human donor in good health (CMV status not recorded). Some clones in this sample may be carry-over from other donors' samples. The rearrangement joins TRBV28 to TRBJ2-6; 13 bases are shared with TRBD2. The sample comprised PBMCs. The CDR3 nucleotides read TGTGCCAGCAGACTAGCGGGGGGGGTCTCTGGGGCCAACGTCCTGACTTTC. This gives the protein CASRLAGGVSGANVLTF.